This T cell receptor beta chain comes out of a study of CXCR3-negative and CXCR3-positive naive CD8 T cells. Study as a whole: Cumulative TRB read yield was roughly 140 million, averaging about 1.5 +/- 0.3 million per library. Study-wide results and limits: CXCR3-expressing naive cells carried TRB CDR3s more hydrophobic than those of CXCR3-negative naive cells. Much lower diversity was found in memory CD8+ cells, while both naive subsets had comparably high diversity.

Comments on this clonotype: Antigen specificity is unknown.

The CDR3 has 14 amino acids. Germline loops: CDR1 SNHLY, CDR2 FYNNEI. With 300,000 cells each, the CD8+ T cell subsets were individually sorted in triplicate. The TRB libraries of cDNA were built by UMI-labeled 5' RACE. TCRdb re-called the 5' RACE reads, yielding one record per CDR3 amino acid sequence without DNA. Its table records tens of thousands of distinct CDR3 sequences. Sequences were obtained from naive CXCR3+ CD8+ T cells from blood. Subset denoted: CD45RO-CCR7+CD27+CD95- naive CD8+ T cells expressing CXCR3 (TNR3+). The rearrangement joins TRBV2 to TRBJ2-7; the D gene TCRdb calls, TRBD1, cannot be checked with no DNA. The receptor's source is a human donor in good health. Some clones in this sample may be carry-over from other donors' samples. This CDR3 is CASHTDIRVFEQYF.